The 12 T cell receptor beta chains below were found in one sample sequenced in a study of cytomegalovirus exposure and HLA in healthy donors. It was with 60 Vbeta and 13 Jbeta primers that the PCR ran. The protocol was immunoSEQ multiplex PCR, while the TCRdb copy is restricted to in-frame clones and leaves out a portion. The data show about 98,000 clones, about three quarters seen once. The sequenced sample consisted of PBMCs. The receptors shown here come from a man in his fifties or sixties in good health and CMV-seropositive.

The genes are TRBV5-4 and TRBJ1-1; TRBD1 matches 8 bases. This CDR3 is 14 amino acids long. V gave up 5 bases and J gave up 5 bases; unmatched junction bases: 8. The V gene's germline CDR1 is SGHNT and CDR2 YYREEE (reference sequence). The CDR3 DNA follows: TGTGCCAGCAGTCTGGACAGGGCGAGAACTGAAGCTTTCTTT. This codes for CASSLDRARTEAFF.

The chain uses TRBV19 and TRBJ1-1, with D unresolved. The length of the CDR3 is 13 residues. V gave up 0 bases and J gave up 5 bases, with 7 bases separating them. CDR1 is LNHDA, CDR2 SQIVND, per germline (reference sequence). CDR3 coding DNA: TGTGCCAGTAGTATAGATCTAGTTACTGAAGCTTTCTTT. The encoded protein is CASSIDLVTEAFF.

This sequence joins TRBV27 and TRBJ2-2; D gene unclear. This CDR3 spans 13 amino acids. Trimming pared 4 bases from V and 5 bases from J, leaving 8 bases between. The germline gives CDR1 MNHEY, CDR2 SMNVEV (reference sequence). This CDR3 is CASSSMTTGELFF. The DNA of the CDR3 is TGTGCCAGCAGTTCCATGACTACCGGGGAGCTGTTTTTT.

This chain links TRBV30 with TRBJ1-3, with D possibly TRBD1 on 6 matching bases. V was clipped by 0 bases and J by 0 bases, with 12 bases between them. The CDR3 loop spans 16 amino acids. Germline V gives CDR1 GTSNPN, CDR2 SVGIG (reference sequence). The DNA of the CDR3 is TGTGCCTGGAGTGTACGAGGGGGTACCTCTGGAAACACCATATATTTT. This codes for CAWSVRGGTSGNTIYF.

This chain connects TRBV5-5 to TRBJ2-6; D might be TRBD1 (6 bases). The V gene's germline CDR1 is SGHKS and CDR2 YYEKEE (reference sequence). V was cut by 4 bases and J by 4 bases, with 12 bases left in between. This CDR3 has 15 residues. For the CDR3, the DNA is TGTGCCAGCAGCGCCGCAGGGGTCGGGGCCAACGTCCTGACTTTC. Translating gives CASSAAGVGANVLTF.

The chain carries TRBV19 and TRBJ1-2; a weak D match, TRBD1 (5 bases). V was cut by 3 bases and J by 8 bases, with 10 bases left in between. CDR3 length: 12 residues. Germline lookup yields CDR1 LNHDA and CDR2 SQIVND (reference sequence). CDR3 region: CASSIAGVGYTF. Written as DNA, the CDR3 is TGTGCCAGTAGTATCGCGGGGGTCGGCTACACCTTC. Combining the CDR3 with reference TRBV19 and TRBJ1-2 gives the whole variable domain DGGITQSPKYLFRKEGQNVTLSCEQNLNHDAMYWYRQDPGQGLRLIYYSQIVNDFQKGDIAEGYSVSREKKESFPLTVTSAQKNPTAFYLCASSIAGVGYTFGSGTRLTVV.

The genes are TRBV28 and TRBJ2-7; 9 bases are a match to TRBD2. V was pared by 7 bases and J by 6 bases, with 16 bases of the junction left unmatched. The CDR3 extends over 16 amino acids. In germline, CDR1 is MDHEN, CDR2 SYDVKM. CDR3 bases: TGTGCCAGCACTCGACTGGCGGGGGGGAGTTTACTCGAGCAGTACTTC. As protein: CASTRLAGGSLLEQYF. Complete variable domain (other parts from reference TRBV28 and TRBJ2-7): DVKVTQSSRYLVKRTGEKVFLECVQDMDHENMFWYRQDPGLGLRLIYFSYDVKMKEKGDIPEGYSVSREKKERFSLILESASTNQTSMYLCASTRLAGGSLLEQYFGPGTRLTVT.

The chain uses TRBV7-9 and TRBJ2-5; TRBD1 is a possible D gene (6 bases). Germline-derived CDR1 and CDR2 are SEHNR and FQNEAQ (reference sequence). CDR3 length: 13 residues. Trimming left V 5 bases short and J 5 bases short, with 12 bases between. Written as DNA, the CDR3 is TGTGCCAGCAGCCATGAGGGGGAGGAGACCCAGTACTTC. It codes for CASSHEGEETQYF.

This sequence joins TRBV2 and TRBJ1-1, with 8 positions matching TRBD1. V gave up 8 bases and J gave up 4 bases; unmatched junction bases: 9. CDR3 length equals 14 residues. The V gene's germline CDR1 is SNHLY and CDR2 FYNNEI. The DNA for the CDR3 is TGTGCCAGCGAGTCGACAGGGGTGGGCACTGAAGCTTTCTTT. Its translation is CASESTGVGTEAFF.

For the CDR3, the DNA is TGTGCCAGTAGCCTTAGCGGGGGGTTCACAGATACGCAGTATTTT. Its translation is CASSLSGGFTDTQYF. V and J are TRBV19 and TRBJ2-3; TRBD2 aligns across 10 bases. Trimming cost V 6 bases and J 2 bases; bases outside gene matches: 5. This CDR3 has 15 residues. Germline assignment: CDR1 LNHDA and CDR2 SQIVND (reference sequence).

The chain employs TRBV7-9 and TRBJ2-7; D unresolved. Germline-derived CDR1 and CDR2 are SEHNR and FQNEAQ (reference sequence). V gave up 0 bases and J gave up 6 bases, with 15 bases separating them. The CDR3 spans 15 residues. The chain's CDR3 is CASSLAHLQFSEQYF. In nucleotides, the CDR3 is TGTGCCAGCAGCTTAGCTCATCTCCAGTTCAGCGAGCAGTACTTC.

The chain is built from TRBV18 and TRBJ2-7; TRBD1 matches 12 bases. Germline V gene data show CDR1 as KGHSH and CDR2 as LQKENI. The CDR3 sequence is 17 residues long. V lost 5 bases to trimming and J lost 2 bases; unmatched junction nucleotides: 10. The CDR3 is CASSTGTGGYNAYEQYF. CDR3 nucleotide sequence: TGTGCCAGCTCAACCGGGACAGGGGGCTATAACGCCTACGAGCAGTACTTC.